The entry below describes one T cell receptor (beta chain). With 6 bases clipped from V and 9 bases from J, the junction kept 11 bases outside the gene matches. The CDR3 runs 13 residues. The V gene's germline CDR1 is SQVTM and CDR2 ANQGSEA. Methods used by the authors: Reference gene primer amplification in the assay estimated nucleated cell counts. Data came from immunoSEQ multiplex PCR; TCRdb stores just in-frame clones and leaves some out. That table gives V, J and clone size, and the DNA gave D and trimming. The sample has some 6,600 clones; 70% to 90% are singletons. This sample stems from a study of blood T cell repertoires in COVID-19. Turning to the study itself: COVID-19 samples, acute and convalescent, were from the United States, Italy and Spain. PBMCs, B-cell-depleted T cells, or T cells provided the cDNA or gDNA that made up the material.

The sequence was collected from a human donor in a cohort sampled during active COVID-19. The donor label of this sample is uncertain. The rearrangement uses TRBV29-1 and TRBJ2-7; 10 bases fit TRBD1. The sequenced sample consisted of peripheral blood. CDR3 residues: CSVTGTGAFGQYF. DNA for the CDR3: TGCAGCGTCACCGGGACAGGGGCATTCGGGCAGTACTTC.